This T cell receptor beta chain was retrieved from a study of cytomegalovirus exposure and HLA in healthy donors. PCR employed 60 Vbeta and 13 Jbeta primers. The protocol was immunoSEQ multiplex PCR, while the TCRdb copy is restricted to in-frame clones and leaves out a portion. The sample yields around 97,000 clones, of which the top ten take up around 3.2%. The ends lost 6 bases at V and 4 bases at J; junction bases unmatched: 12. Germline lookup yields CDR1 MNHEY and CDR2 SVGAGI. The CDR3 covers 15 residues. Sequencing input: PBMCs. V gene TRBV6-5 combines with J gene TRBJ2-7; 7 bases match TRBD2. This receptor was obtained from a man in his forties in good health and CMV-seronegative. CDR3 amino acids: CASRPSSGDLYEQYF. The CDR3, as DNA: TGTGCCAGCAGACCTTCTAGCGGCGATTTATACGAGCAGTACTTC.